This T cell receptor (beta chain) derives from a study of blood T cell repertoires in COVID-19. Clones were read by immunoSEQ multiplex PCR, and TCRdb kept only the in-frame ones, dropping some. This table holds 200,000 to 250,000 clones, around 89% found once. Germline assignment: CDR1 SGHNT and CDR2 YYREEE (reference sequence). This CDR3 contains 15 residues. V lost 5 bases and J lost 1, with 15 bases in between. The study recruited people aged 18 to 89 years across approximately 24 US areas. This TCR came from a woman aged 25-40 years who had recovered from COVID-19. The chain has TRBV5-4 and TRBJ1-1, with D maybe TRBD1 (6 bases). Sequencing used PBMCs or T cells enriched from blood (not recorded which). CDR3 region: CASRRGGGANTEAFF. The CDR3 DNA is TGTGCCAGCAGGAGGGGAGGGGGGGCGAACACTGAAGCTTTCTTT.